One sample yielded the 2 T cell receptor beta chains listed below, sequenced in a study of shared clonotypes between healthy human individuals. Cells designated naive CD8 were CD45RO-negative and were positively selected for CCR7, with terminally differentiated effector memory CD45RA+ cells excluded. Clones were read by immunoSEQ multiplex PCR, and TCRdb kept only the in-frame ones, dropping some. Of some 2.1 million clones in the sample, just under 95% are singletons; the top ten hold about 1.6%. The material sequenced was naive CD8+ T cells from PBMCs. The receptors derive from a man aged 18 to 30 in good health. Some clones in this sample may be carry-over from other donors' samples.

About this clone itself: This specimen includes other DNA sequences encoding the same CDR3. The rearrangement joins TRBV27 to TRBJ2-3; a weak D match, TRBD2 (6 bases). From germline, CDR1 is MNHEY and CDR2 SMNVEV (reference sequence). The CDR3 loop spans 14 amino acids. V dropped 6 bases and J dropped 2 bases, with 12 bases sitting between them. The CDR3 region has the DNA TGTGCCAGCAGAACCGGGAGCTCCACAGATACGCAGTATTTT. It is translated as CASRTGSSTDTQYF.

This clone was seen more than once but under ten times. This chain uses TRBV29-1 with TRBJ1-1; the D gene is possibly TRBD1 (5 bases). The length of the CDR3 is 13 residues. Between the trimmed V and J ends, which lost 0 bases and 5 bases, there was a span of 10 bases. The V gene's germline CDR1 is SQVTM and CDR2 ANQGSEA. The CDR3 here is CSVEDVEGTEAFF. The CDR3 region has the DNA TGCAGCGTTGAAGACGTAGAGGGGACTGAAGCTTTCTTT.